This T cell receptor beta chain was sequenced in a study of T-cell reconstitution after alpha-beta-depleted transplantation in children. The sample holds a few counts of this clonotype. The antigen remains unidentified. General study points: The study reportedly traced alpha-beta T cells about two months after transplant to several hundred expanded graft clones.

Unique molecular identifiers were incorporated into the prepared TCRbeta library. TCRdb re-called the PCR reads through MiXCR, storing one row per CDR3 protein. Of 500,000 to 650,000 distinct CDR3 sequences listed, under 15% are singletons. V was clipped by 6 bases and J by 5 bases; unmatched bases: 8. Germline CDR1 and CDR2: SEHNR and FQNEAQ (reference sequence). CDR3 length equals 14 residues. This specimen was PBMCs, mostly from graft donor cells, taken 360 days after TCRalphabeta/CD19-depleted stem cell transplant. The gene calls are TRBV7-9 and TRBJ2-7; 9 nucleotides agree with TRBD1. This clonotype originated in a male patient younger than 18 who had a stem cell transplant for acute myeloid leukemia, so the T cells may come from the graft donor. For the CDR3, the DNA is TGTGCCAGCAGATCGGGACAGGGTCCCCACGAGCAGTACTTC. This sequence encodes CASRSGQGPHEQYF.